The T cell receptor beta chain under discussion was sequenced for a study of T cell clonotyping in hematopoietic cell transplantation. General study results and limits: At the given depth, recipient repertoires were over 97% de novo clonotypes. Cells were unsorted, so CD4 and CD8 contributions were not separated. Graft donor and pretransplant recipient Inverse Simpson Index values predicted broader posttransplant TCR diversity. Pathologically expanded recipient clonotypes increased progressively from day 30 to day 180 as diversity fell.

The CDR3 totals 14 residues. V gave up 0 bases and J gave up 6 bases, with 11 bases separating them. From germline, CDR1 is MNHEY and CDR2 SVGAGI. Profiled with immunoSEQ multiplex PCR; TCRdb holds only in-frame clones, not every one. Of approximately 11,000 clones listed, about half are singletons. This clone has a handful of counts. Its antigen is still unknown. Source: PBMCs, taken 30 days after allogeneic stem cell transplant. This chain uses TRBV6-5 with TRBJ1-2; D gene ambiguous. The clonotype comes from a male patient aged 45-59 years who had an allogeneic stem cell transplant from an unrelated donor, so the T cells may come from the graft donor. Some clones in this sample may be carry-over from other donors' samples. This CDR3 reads CASSYSTGGDGYTF. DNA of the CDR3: TGTGCCAGCAGTTACTCGACGGGCGGAGATGGCTACACCTTC.